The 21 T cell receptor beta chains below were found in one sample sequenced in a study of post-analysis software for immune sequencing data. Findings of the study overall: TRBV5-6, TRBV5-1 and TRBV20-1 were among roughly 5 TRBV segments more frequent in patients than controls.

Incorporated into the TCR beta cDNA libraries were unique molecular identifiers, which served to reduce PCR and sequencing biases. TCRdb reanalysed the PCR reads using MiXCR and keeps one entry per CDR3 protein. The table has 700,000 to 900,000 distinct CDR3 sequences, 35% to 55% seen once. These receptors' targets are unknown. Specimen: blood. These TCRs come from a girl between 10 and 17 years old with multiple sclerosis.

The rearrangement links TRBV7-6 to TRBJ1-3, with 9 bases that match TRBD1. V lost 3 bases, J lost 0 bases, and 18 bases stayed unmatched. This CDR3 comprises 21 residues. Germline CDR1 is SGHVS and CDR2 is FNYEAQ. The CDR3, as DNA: TGTGCCAGCAGCTTGTTTTCGTCGGACAGGGGCGTCAGAATCTCTGGAAACACCATATATTTT. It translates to CASSLFSSDRGVRISGNTIYF.

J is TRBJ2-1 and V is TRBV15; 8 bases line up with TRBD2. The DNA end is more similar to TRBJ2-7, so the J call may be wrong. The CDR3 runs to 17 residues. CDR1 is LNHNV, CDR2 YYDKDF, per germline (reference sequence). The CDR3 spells CATSRDRSGSSYNEQYF. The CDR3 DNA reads TGTGCCACCAGCAGAGATCGAAGCGGGAGCTCCTACAATGAGCAGTACTTC.

This CDR3 reads CSARAGQGHVGDEQFF. For the CDR3, the DNA is TGCAGTGCTAGAGCCGGACAGGGCCACGTCGGGGATGAGCAGTTCTTC. This chain uses TRBV20-1 with TRBJ2-1; TRBD1 matches 8 bases. V shed 1 base, J shed 8 bases, and the junction held 13 bases outside the gene matches. Germline V CDR1 and CDR2: DFQATT, SNEGSKA (reference sequence). The CDR3 has 16 residues.

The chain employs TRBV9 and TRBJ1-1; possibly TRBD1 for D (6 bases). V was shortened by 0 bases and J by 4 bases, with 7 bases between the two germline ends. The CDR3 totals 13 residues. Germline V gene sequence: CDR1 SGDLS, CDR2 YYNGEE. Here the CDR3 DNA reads TGTGCCAGCAGCGTAGGACAGGTCACTGAAGCTTTCTTT. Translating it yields CASSVGQVTEAFF.

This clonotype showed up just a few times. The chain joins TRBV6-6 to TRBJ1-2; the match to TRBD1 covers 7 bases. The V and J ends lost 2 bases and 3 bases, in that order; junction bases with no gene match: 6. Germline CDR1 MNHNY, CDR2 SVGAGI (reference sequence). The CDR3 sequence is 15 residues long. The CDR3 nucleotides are TGTGCCAGCAGTTACGTCAGACAGGGAGACTATGGCTACACCTTC. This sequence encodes CASSYVRQGDYGYTF.

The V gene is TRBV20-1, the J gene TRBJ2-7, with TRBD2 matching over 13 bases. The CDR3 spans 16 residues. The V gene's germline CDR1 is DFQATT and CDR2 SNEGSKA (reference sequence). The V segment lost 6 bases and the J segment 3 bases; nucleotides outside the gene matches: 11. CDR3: CSAKRLAGGSIYEQYF. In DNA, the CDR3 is TGCAGTGCCAAGAGACTAGCGGGAGGTAGTATCTACGAGCAGTACTTC.

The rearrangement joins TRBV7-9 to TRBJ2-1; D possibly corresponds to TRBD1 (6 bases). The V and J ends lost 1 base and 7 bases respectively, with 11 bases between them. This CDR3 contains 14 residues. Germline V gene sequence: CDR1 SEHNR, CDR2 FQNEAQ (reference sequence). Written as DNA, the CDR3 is TGTGCCAGCAGCTTAGACTACCAGGGGAATGAGCAGTTCTTC. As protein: CASSLDYQGNEQFF.

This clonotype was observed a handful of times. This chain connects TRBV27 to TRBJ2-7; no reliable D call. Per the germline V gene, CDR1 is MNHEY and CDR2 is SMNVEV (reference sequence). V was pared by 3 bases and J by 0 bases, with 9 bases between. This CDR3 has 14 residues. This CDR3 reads CASSLRRVSYEQYF. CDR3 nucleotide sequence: TGTGCCAGCAGTTTGAGACGGGTCTCCTACGAGCAGTACTTC.

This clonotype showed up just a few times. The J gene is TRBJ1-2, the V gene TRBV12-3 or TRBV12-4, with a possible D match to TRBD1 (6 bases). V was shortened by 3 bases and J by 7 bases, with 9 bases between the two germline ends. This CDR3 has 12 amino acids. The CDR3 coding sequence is TGTGCCAGCAGTTTTAAGGGGGGTGGCTACACCTTC. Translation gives CASSFKGGGYTF.

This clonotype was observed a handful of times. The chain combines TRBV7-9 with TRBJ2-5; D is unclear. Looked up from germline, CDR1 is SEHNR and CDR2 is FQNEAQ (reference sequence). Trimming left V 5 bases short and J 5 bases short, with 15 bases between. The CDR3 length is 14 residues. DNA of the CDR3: TGTGCCAGCAGCCCGGGTCCTCTCCAGGAGACCCAGTACTTC. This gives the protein CASSPGPLQETQYF.

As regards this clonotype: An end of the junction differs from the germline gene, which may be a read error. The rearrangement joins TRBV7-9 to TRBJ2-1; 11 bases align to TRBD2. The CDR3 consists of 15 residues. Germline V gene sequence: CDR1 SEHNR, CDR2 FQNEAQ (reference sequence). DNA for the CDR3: TGTGCCAACAGCTTAGAGGCTAGCGGGAGGTATGAGCAGTTCTTC. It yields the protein CANSLEASGRYEQFF.

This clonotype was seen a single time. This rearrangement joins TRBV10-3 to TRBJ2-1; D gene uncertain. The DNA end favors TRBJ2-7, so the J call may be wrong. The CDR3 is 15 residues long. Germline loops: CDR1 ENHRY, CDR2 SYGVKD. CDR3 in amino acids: CAINDIWNSYNEQYF. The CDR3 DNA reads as TGTGCCATCAATGATATCTGGAACTCCTACAATGAGCAGTACTTC.

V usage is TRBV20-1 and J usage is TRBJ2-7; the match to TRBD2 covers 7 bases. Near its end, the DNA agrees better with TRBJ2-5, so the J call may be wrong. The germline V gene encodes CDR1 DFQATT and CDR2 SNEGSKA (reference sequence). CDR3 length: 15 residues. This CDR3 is CSAITWAGEGETQYF. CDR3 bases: TGCAGTGCTATCACGTGGGCGGGAGAGGGCGAGACCCAGTACTTC.

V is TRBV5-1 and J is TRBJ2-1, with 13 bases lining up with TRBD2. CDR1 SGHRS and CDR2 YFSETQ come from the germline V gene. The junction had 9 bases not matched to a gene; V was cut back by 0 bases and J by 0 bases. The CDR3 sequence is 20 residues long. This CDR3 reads CASSLAGLAGAQSSYNEQFF. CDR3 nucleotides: TGCGCCAGCAGCTTGGCCGGACTAGCGGGAGCACAGAGCTCCTACAATGAGCAGTTCTTC.

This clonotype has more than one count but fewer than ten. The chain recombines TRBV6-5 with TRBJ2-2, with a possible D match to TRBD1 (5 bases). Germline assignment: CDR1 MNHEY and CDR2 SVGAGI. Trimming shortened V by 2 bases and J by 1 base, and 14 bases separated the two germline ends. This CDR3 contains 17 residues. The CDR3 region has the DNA TGTGCCAGCAGTTACGGGATCCTCGACAGGAACACCGGGGAGCTGTTTTTT. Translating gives CASSYGILDRNTGELFF.

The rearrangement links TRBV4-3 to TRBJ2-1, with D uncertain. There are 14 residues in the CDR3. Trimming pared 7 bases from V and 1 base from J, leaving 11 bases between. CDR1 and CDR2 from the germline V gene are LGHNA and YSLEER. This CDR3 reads CASTPDVSYNEQFF. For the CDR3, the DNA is TGCGCCAGCACCCCGGACGTTTCCTACAATGAGCAGTTCTTC.

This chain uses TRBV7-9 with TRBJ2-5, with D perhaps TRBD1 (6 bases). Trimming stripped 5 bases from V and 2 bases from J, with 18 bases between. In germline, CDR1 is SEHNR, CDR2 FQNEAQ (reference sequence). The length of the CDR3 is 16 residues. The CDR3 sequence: CASSPRRGNSQETQYF. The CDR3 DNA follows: TGTGCCAGCAGCCCACGCAGGGGAAATTCTCAAGAGACCCAGTACTTC.

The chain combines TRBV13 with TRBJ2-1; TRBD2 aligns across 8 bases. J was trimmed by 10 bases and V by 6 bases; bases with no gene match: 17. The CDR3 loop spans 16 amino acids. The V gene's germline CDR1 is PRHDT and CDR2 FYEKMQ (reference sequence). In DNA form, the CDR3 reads TGTGCCAGCAGTCAATCCGGGACTAGTAGCTCCTACGAGCAGTTCTTC. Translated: CASSQSGTSSSYEQFF.

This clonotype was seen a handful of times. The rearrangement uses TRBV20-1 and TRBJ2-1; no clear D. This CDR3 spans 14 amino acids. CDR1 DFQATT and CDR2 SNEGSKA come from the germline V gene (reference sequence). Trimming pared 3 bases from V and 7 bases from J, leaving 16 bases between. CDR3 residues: CSASIESIRNEQFF. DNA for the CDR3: TGCAGTGCTAGTATTGAGAGTATCCGAAATGAGCAGTTCTTC.

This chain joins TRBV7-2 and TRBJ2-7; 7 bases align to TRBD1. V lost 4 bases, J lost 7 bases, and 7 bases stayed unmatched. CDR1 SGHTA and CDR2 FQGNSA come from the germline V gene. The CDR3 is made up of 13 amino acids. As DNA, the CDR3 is TGTGCCAGCAGCTCCCCGACAGGGCCTGAGCAGTACTTC. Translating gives CASSSPTGPEQYF.

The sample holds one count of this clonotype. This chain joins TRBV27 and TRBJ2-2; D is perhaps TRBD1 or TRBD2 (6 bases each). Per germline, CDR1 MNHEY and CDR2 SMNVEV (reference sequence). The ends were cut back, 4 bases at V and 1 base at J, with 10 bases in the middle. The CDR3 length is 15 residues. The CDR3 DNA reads TGTGCCAGCAGTTCAGGGGACTTGAACACCGGGGAGCTGTTTTTT. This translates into CASSSGDLNTGELFF.